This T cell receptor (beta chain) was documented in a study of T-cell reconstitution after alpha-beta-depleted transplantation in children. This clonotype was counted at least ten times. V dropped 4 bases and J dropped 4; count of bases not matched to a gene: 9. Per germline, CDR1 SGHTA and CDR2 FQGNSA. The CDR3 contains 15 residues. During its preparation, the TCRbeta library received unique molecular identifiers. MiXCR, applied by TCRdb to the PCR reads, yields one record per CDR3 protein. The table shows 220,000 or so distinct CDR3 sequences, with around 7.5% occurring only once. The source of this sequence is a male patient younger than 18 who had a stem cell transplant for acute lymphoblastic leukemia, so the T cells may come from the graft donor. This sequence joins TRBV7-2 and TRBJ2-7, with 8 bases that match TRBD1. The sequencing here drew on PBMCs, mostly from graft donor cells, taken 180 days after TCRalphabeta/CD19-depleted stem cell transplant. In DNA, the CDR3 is TGTGCCAGCAGCTCGGGACAGGCCATCGTTTACGAGCAGTACTTC. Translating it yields CASSSGQAIVYEQYF.